The present TCR beta chain was sequenced within a study of blood T cell repertoires in COVID-19. Background on the study: COVID-19 samples from acute and convalescent phases originated in the United States, Italy and Spain. Sources were T cells, B-cell-depleted T cells, or PBMCs; the material itself was cDNA or gDNA.

V shed 3 bases and J 4 bases; nucleotides not matched to a gene: 4. This CDR3 spans 15 amino acids. Germline V gene sequence: CDR1 SGDLS, CDR2 YYNGEE. Authors' methods: Amplification from reference gene primers served as the basis for estimated nucleated cell counts. Produced via immunoSEQ multiplex PCR; TCRdb's table is partial and in-frame only. That table gives V, J and clone size, and the DNA gave D and trimming. The table lists more than 40,000 clones, 75% to 90% of them singletons. Sequenced sample: peripheral blood. The V and J genes are TRBV9 and TRBJ2-3, with 11 positions matching TRBD2. This clonotype was sampled from a human donor in a cohort sampled during active COVID-19. The CDR3 is CASSGNSGGADTQYF. CDR3 nucleotides: TGTGCCAGCAGCGGAAATAGCGGGGGGGCAGATACGCAGTATTTT.